Included here is one T cell receptor (beta chain) sequence, with context. This record comes from a study of neoadjuvant anti-PD-1 for oral cavity cancer. The repertoire was sequenced with immunoSEQ multiplex PCR; TCRdb's copy has only in-frame clones and lacks some. The sample holds thousands of clones; over 50% are singletons and the top ten take approximately 3.2%. Sample time point: after neoadjuvant nivolumab, at surgical resection. This material consisted of PBMCs, taken after nivolumab (anti-PD-1) treatment. The sequence came from a person aged 35-79 years with oral cavity squamous cell carcinoma.

CDR3 bases: TGTGCCAGCAGCTCGACCTCAGTGAGGGATACGCAGTATTTT. It encodes CASSSTSVRDTQYF. V gene TRBV7-2 combines with J gene TRBJ2-3, with D unresolved. V was cut by 4 bases and J by 6 bases, with 14 bases left in between. The germline gives CDR1 SGHTA, CDR2 FQGNSA. The CDR3 runs to 14 residues.